Ten or more counts support the clone carrying this T cell receptor (beta chain). Its antigen is still unknown. The time point: newly diagnosed GD, antithyroid drugs for less than 3 months. Extracted RNA from PBMCs served as the source of the TCR library. For TCR beta, libraries came from iRepertoire HTBI primers and Arm-PCR of CDR3 regions. MiXCR, run by TCRdb on the multiplex PCR reads, gives a single entry per CDR3 protein. The sample holds about 200,000 distinct CDR3 sequences; around 16% are singletons and the top ten take over 20%. These data are taken from a study of regulatory T cells in long-lasting Graves disease. Study-wide results and limits: TRBV28, TRBJ1-2 and TRBJ2-5 were favored in persistent disease.

Looked up from germline, CDR1 is SGDLS and CDR2 is YYNGEE. After removal of 3 bases from V and 1 base from J, the junction contained 3 bases not matched to a gene. This CDR3 is built from 15 residues. This specimen was peripheral blood mononuclear cells (PBMCs), taken at new diagnosis, from a patient treated with antithyroid drugs. The chain is built from TRBV9 and TRBJ2-2, with 7 bases aligning to TRBD2. The source of this sequence is a female donor with Graves disease. DNA for the CDR3: TGTGCCAGCAGCGCAAGGACTAGGAACACCGGGGAGCTGTTTTTT. This codes for CASSARTRNTGELFF. Based on the CDR3 plus reference TRBV9 and TRBJ2-2, the full variable domain is DSGVTQTPKHLITATGQRVTLRCSPRSGDLSVYWYQQSLDQGLQFLIQYYNGEERAKGNILERFSAQQFPDLHSELNLSSLELGDSALYFCASSARTRNTGELFFGEGSRLTVL.